The 27 T cell receptor beta chains reported below all come from one sample, sequenced in a study of shared clonotypes between healthy human individuals. Repertoires were generated with immunoSEQ multiplex PCR, while TCRdb's copy carries only in-frame clones and drops some. The sample lists some 2,000,000 clones; 90% to 95% were seen once. The sequencing sample was made of naive CD4+ T cells sorted from blood. Subset here: CD45RA+ positively selected. Receptor source: a man between 18 and 29 years old in good health.

This clone was counted a single time. The chain joins TRBV10-1 to TRBJ2-5; no reliable D call. Germline V CDR1 and CDR2: WNHNN, SYGVQD (reference sequence). CDR3 length: 13 residues. Trimming shortened V by 3 bases and J by 1 base, and 6 bases separated the two germline ends. The DNA for the CDR3 is TGCGCCAGCAGTGAAGCCCTCCAAGAGACCCAGTACTTC. Translation: CASSEALQETQYF.

The V call is TRBV30, the J call TRBJ2-7, with 7 bases matching TRBD2. Per the germline V gene, CDR1 is GTSNPN and CDR2 is SVGIG (reference sequence). Trimming removed 1 base from V and 5 bases from J; junction bases left unmatched: 5. This CDR3 contains 13 residues. DNA of the CDR3: TGTGCCTGGAGTGGCCTAGCGGCGGACGAGCAGTACTTC. Its translation is CAWSGLAADEQYF.

V is TRBV27 and J is TRBJ1-6; TRBD1 aligns across 7 bases. The trim removed 5 bases at V and 7 bases at J, leaving 8 bases unmatched. CDR3 length: 15 amino acids. Germline CDR1 and CDR2: MNHEY and SMNVEV (reference sequence). The CDR3 nucleotides read TGTGCCAGCAGTCCCCCGACAGGGCTCAATTCACCCCTCCACTTT. Translation gives CASSPPTGLNSPLHF.

This chain connects TRBV10-1 to TRBJ2-2; D is ambiguous. Trimming took 4 bases from V and 6 from J, leaving 6 bases between them. Looked up from germline, CDR1 is WNHNN and CDR2 is SYGVQD (reference sequence). CDR3 size: 12 residues. CDR3 sequence (DNA): TGCGCCAGCAGTGGTAGTTCCGGGGAGCTGTTTTTT. It translates to CASSGSSGELFF.

The chain recombines TRBV7-2 with TRBJ1-1, with no clear D. This CDR3 comprises 14 residues. Trimming left V 2 bases short and J 5 bases short, with 12 bases between. Germline values: CDR1 SGHTA, CDR2 FQGNSA. For the CDR3, the DNA is TGTGCCAGCAGCTTATTGTCGGGAAAGACTGAAGCTTTCTTT. Translating it yields CASSLLSGKTEAFF.

V gene TRBV25-1 combines with J gene TRBJ2-5, with TRBD2 matching over 12 bases. J gave up 5 bases and V 4 bases, and 5 bases lay outside the gene matches. The CDR3 spans 15 residues. From germline, CDR1 is MGHDK and CDR2 SYGVNS. The CDR3 loop is CASSAGLAGLETQYF. The CDR3 DNA follows: TGTGCCAGCAGTGCAGGACTAGCGGGATTGGAGACCCAGTACTTC.

V usage is TRBV18 and J usage is TRBJ2-7; 10 nucleotides agree with TRBD2. After removal of 4 bases from V and 1 base from J, the junction contained 7 bases not matched to a gene. This CDR3 is built from 16 residues. Germline V CDR1 and CDR2: KGHSH, LQKENI. The CDR3 DNA reads as TGTGCCAGCTCACGCTCCGGGACTAGCGATTCCTACGAGCAGTACTTC. Translated, it gives CASSRSGTSDSYEQYF.

The chain joins TRBV5-4 to TRBJ2-2, with D possibly TRBD2 on 5 matching bases. In germline, CDR1 is SGHNT, CDR2 YYREEE (reference sequence). V lost 5 bases to trimming and J lost 6 bases, with 23 bases between them. This CDR3 comprises 17 residues. The CDR3 loop is CASSHASGRAKAGELFF. Written as DNA, the CDR3 is TGTGCCAGCAGTCATGCTAGTGGGCGGGCTAAGGCCGGGGAGCTGTTTTTT.

The rearrangement uses TRBV5-6 and TRBJ1-1, with 7 positions matching TRBD1. The CDR3 sequence is 14 residues long. The germline CDR1 and CDR2 sequences are SGHDT and YYEEEE. The trim removed 4 bases at V and 5 bases at J, leaving 8 bases unmatched. In nucleotides, the CDR3 is TGTGCCAGCAGCCAAGAGACAGGGCGGACTGAAGCTTTCTTT. Translation gives CASSQETGRTEAFF.

The chain uses TRBV5-1 and TRBJ2-2; 7 bases fit TRBD2. There are 15 residues in the CDR3. CDR1 is SGHRS and CDR2 is YFSETQ in the germline V gene. With V trimmed by 1 base and J by 7 bases, 7 bases remained unmatched. CDR3 in DNA: TGCGCCAGCAGCTTGTCGGCGGGAGCGATCGGGGAGCTGTTTTTT. Translation: CASSLSAGAIGELFF. The full variable domain, rest sourced from reference TRBV5-1 and TRBJ2-2, is KAGVTQTPRYLIKTRGQQVTLSCSPISGHRSVSWYQQTPGQGLQFLFEYFSETQRNKGNFPGRFSGRQFSNSRSEMNVSTLELGDSALYLCASSLSAGAIGELFFGEGSRLTVL.

V and J are TRBV10-1 and TRBJ1-1; the D gene is possibly TRBD1 (6 bases). Trimming shortened V by 0 bases and J by 8 bases, and 10 bases separated the two germline ends. The CDR3 is 13 amino acids. Germline V CDR1 and CDR2: WNHNN, SYGVQD (reference sequence). DNA of the CDR3: TGCGCCAGCAGTGAGTCGAAGAGGGGGGAAGCTTTCTTT. Protein product: CASSESKRGEAFF.

This clone has a single count. CDR3 coding DNA: TGTGCCAGCAATTCTCACTACAATGAGCAGTTCTTC. It is translated as CASNSHYNEQFF. The rearrangement joins TRBV27 to TRBJ2-1; D unclear. Trimming took 7 bases from V and 3 from J, leaving 7 bases between them. Germline V gene lookup returns CDR1 MNHEY and CDR2 SMNVEV (reference sequence). This CDR3 is 12 amino acids long.

The V call is TRBV30, the J call TRBJ2-6, with D uncertain. The germline gives CDR1 GTSNPN, CDR2 SVGIG (reference sequence). Trimming left V 1 base short and J 1 base short, with 14 bases between. The CDR3 length is 17 residues. The CDR3 coding sequence is TGTGCCTGGAGTGCCCCCTACAAGAAGTCTGGGGCCAACGTCCTGACTTTC. Protein: CAWSAPYKKSGANVLTF.

The chain uses TRBV5-4 and TRBJ2-1; 12 nucleotides match TRBD2. The CDR3 totals 17 residues. The V gene end was trimmed by 0 bases and the J gene end by 5 bases; junction bases not matched to a gene: 6. Germline CDR1 is SGHNT and CDR2 is YYREEE (reference sequence). The CDR3 DNA sequence: TGTGCCAGCAGCTTGGGAAGGGGACTAGCGGGTAACAATGAGCAGTTCTTC. Encoded protein: CASSLGRGLAGNNEQFF.

V usage is TRBV30 and J usage is TRBJ2-1, with 10 bases that match TRBD2. Losses at the gene ends were 8 bases for V and 5 bases for J; bases not matched to a gene: 9. This CDR3 is built from 14 residues. CDR1 and CDR2 (germline): GTSNPN, SVGIG (reference sequence). CDR3 sequence: CAGKLAGHHNEQFF. CDR3 in DNA: TGTGCCGGGAAACTAGCGGGACACCACAATGAGCAGTTCTTC. Looking up the rest from reference TRBV30 and TRBJ2-1 gives the full variable domain: SQTIHQWPATLVQPVGSPLSLECTVEGTSNPNLYWYRQAAGRGLQLLFYSVGIGQISSEVPQNLSASRPQDRQFILSSKKLLLSDSGFYLCAGKLAGHHNEQFFGPGTRLTVL.

The chain is built from TRBV10-3 and TRBJ1-6; 7 positions match TRBD1. The CDR3 consists of 14 residues. Trimming removed 6 bases from V and 5 bases from J; junction bases left unmatched: 4. Germline V gene sequence: CDR1 ENHRY, CDR2 SYGVKD. The CDR3 sequence: CAIRGGQNNSPLHF. The DNA for the CDR3 is TGTGCCATCAGGGGGGGACAGAATAATTCACCCCTCCACTTT.

CDR3 protein: CASSRGLEETQYF. CDR3 DNA sequence: TGTGCCAGCAGCCGGGGGTTGGAAGAGACCCAGTACTTC. The V gene is TRBV7-6, the J gene TRBJ2-5, with a tentative D call TRBD2 (6 bases). Germline V gives CDR1 SGHVS, CDR2 FNYEAQ. The CDR3 consists of 13 residues. V was clipped by 5 bases and J by 3 bases, with 10 bases between them.

Concerning this clone itself: Other DNA sequences in this specimen translate into the identical CDR3. V and J are TRBV11-2 and TRBJ2-3; 9 bases agree with TRBD1. This CDR3 is built from 15 residues. Germline CDR1 SGHAT, CDR2 FQNNGV. With 1 base clipped from V and 1 base from J, the junction kept 0 bases outside the gene matches. The CDR3 DNA is TGTGCCAGCAGCTTAGGGGACAGGGGCACAGATACGCAGTATTTT. It encodes CASSLGDRGTDTQYF.

This sequence joins TRBV6-5 and TRBJ1-4; tentatively, D is TRBD1 (5 bases). With 0 bases removed from V and 8 bases from J, the gap between germline ends came to 13 bases. The germline gives CDR1 MNHEY, CDR2 SVGAGI. This CDR3 is 15 amino acids long. The CDR3 bases are TGTGCCAGCAGTTACTCGAGCAGGGTGGGAGAAAAACTGTTTTTT. Protein sequence: CASSYSSRVGEKLFF.

The chain combines TRBV18 with TRBJ2-7, with no clear D. The germline gives CDR1 KGHSH, CDR2 LQKENI. The CDR3 totals 12 residues. Trimming removed 3 bases at V and 7 bases at J, with 10 bases between. CDR3 nucleotide sequence: TGTGCCAGCTCACCCTCCCCGAGGGAGCAGTACTTC. Protein sequence: CASSPSPREQYF.

This clone was seen once. This same CDR3 is encoded by further DNA sequences in the sample. J is TRBJ2-7 and V is TRBV18; D is possibly TRBD2 (5 bases). This CDR3 has 14 residues. From germline, CDR1 is KGHSH and CDR2 LQKENI. The V end lost 6 bases, the J end lost 0 bases, and 12 bases lay between the germline ends. The DNA of the CDR3 is TGTGCCAGCTCCCCGGGCAGCGGCTCCTACGAGCAGTACTTC. Its protein product is CASSPGSGSYEQYF.

This clone was detected once. The CDR3 spells CASSLGTGGPIEQYF. CDR3 coding DNA: TGTGCCAGCAGCTTGGGCACGGGAGGGCCCATCGAGCAGTACTTC. V gene TRBV5-4 combines with J gene TRBJ2-7; 8 bases map to TRBD2. Germline V gene lookup returns CDR1 SGHNT and CDR2 YYREEE (reference sequence). The ends lost 0 bases at V and 6 bases at J; junction bases unmatched: 8. The CDR3 sequence is 15 residues long.

This chain connects TRBV27 to TRBJ1-5; D not resolved. Germline CDR1 MNHEY, CDR2 SMNVEV (reference sequence). V lost 6 bases, J lost 2 bases, and 14 bases lay in between. The CDR3 consists of 15 residues. CDR3 protein: CASRPGTVGNQPQHF. For the CDR3, the DNA is TGTGCCAGCAGGCCGGGCACCGTGGGCAATCAGCCCCAGCATTTT.

The V gene is TRBV30, the J gene TRBJ1-4, with 7 bases lining up with TRBD1. Germline V gene sequence: CDR1 GTSNPN, CDR2 SVGIG (reference sequence). Germline trimming cut 7 bases from V and 5 bases from J; bases unmatched to any gene: 7. The CDR3 extends over 13 amino acids. Written as DNA, the CDR3 is TGTGCCTCGGCCGGGACAGCGAATGAAAAACTGTTTTTT. It yields the protein CASAGTANEKLFF.

The chain uses TRBV4-1 and TRBJ1-2, with D maybe TRBD1 (6 bases). The V and J ends lost 2 bases and 2 bases respectively, with 9 bases between them. The germline gives CDR1 MGHRA, CDR2 YSYEKL. CDR3 length: 14 amino acids. CDR3 nucleotide sequence: TGCGCCAGCAGCCAAACAGGGCTGAACTATGGCTACACCTTC. It codes for CASSQTGLNYGYTF.

On this clone itself: The sample holds other DNA sequences that translate to the same CDR3. V and J are TRBV30 and TRBJ1-5, with D hard to call. CDR3 length equals 12 residues. V lost 0 bases and J 6 bases, leaving 6 bases between the germline ends. The germline CDR1 and CDR2 sequences are GTSNPN and SVGIG (reference sequence). CDR3: CAWSVPGQPQHF. DNA of the CDR3: TGTGCCTGGAGTGTACCGGGTCAGCCCCAGCATTTT.

The chain employs TRBV12-2 and TRBJ2-1. TRBV12-2 is assigned pseudogene status. The CDR3 contains 17 residues. CDR3 DNA: TGTGCAAGTCGCTTAGCGCACTCAGACCCCAGTTGGAATGAGCAGTTCTTC. Amino acid sequence: CASRLAHSDPSWNEQFF.